This entry features one T cell receptor (beta chain) sequence. These data originate in a study of blood T cell repertoires in COVID-19. Generated by immunoSEQ multiplex PCR, the TCRdb table keeps only in-frame clones and is missing some. The sample records fewer than 200,000 clones, 80% to 90% being singletons. Cohorts were assigned according to the clinical history that participants reported. The V end lost 2 bases, the J end lost 5 bases, and 11 bases lay between the germline ends. The CDR3 contains 14 residues. Germline lookup yields CDR1 KGHDR and CDR2 SFDVKD. This sequence was found in a woman aged 18-29 years who had recovered from COVID-19. The V gene is TRBV24-1, the J gene TRBJ2-5, with D possibly being TRBD1 (6 bases). The sample consisted of PBMCs or T cells enriched from blood (not recorded which). CDR3 coding DNA: TGTGCCACCAGTGATTCAGGGGCGCGGGAGACCCAGTACTTC. Translated: CATSDSGARETQYF.